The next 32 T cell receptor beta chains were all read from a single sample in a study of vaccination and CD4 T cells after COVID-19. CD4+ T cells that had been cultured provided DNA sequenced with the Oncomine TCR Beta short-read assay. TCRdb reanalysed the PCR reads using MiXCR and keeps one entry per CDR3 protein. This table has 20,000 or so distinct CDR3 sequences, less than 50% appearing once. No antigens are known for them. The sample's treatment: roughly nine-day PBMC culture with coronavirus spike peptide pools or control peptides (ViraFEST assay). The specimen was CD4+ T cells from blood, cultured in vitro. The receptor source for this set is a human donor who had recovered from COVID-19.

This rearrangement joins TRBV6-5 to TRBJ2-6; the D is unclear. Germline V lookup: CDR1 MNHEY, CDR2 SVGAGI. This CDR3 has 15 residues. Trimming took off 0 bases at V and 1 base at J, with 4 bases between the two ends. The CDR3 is CASSYSGSGANVLTF. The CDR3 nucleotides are TGTGCCAGCAGTTACTCGGGATCTGGGGCCAACGTCCTGACTTTC.

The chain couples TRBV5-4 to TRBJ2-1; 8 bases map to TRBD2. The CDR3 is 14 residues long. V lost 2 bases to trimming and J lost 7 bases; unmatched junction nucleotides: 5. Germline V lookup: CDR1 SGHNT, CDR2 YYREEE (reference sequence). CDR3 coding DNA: TGTGCCAGCAGCTTATCGGGACTAGGGAATGAGCAGTTCTTC. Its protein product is CASSLSGLGNEQFF.

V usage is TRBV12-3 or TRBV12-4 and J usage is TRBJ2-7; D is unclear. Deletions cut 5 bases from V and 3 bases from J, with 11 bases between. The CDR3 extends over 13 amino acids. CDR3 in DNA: TGTGCCAGCAGTCCCATGAGGAGCTACGAGCAGTACTTC. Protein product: CASSPMRSYEQYF.

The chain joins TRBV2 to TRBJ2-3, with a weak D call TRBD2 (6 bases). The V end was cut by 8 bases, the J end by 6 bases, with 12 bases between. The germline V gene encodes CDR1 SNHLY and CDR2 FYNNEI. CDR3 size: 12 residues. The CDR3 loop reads CASRDRGDTQYF. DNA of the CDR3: TGTGCCAGCCGGGATCGGGGGGATACGCAGTATTTT.

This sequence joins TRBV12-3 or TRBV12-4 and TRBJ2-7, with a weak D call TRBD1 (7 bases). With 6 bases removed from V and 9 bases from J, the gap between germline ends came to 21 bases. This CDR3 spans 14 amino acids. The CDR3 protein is CASRGGGGIGGQYF. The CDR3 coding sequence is TGTGCCAGCAGGGGTGGAGGGGGCATAGGAGGGCAGTACTTC.

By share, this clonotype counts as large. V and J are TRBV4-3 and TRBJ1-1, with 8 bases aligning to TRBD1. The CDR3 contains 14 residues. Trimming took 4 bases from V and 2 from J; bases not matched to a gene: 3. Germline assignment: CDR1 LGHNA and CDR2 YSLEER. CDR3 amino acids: CASSLGQGNTEAFF. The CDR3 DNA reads TGCGCCAGCAGCCTAGGACAGGGAAACACTGAAGCTTTCTTT.

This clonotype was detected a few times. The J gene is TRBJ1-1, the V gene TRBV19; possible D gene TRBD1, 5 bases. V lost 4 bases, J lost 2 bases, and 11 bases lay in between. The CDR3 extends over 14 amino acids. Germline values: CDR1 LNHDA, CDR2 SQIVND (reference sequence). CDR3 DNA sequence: TGTGCCAGTAGTACCGGGACGGGAAACACTGAAGCTTTCTTT. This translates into CASSTGTGNTEAFF. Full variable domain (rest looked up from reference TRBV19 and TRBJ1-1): DGGITQSPKYLFRKEGQNVTLSCEQNLNHDAMYWYRQDPGQGLRLIYYSQIVNDFQKGDIAEGYSVSREKKESFPLTVTSAQKNPTAFYLCASSTGTGNTEAFFGQGTRLTVV.

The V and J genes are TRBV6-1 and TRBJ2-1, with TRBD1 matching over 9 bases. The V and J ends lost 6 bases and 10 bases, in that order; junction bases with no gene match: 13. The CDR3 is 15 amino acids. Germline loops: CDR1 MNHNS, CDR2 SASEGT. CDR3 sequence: CASRPGQGLEREQFF. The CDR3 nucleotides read TGTGCCAGCAGACCGGGACAGGGTCTGGAAAGGGAGCAGTTCTTC.

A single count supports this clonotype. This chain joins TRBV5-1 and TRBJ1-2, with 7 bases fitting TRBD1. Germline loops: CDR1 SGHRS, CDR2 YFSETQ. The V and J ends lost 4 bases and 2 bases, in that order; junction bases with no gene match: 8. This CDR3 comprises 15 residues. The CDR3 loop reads CASSITGVANYGYTF. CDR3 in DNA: TGCGCCAGCAGCATAACAGGGGTTGCCAACTATGGCTACACCTTC.

The CDR3 nucleotides are TGTGCCTGGAGTAGGGGGGTCTCTGGAAACACCATATATTTT. This codes for CAWSRGVSGNTIYF. The chain couples TRBV30 to TRBJ1-3, with D perhaps matching TRBD1 (6 bases). The ends were cut back, 2 bases at V and 0 bases at J, with 8 bases in the middle. Germline V CDR1 and CDR2: GTSNPN, SVGIG (reference sequence). CDR3 length: 14 amino acids.

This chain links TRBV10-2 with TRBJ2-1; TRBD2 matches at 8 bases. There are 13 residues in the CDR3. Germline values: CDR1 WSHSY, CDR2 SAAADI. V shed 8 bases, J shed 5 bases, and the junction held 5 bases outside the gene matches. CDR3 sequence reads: CASGLANDNEQFF. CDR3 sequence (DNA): TGCGCCAGCGGACTAGCTAACGACAATGAGCAGTTCTTC.

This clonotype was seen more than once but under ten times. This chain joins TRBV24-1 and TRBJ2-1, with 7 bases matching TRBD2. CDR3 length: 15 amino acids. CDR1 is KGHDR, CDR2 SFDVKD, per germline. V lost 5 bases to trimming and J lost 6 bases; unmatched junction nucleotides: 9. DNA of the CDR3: TGTGCCACCAGTGTCGAAGCGGGAACCTCCAATGAGCAGTTCTTC. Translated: CATSVEAGTSNEQFF.

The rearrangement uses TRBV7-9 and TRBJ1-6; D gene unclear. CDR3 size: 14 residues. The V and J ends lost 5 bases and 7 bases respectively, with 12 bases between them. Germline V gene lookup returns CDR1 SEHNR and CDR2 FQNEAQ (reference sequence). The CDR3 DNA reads TGTGCCAGCAGCCCTACGAACGGGAATTCACCCCTCCACTTT. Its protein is CASSPTNGNSPLHF.

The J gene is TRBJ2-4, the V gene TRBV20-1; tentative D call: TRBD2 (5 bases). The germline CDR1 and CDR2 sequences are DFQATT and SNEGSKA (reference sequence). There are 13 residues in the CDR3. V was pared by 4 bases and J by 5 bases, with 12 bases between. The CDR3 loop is CSANEGAENIQYF. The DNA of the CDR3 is TGCAGTGCTAACGAGGGAGCGGAAAACATTCAGTACTTC.

DNA of the CDR3: TGTGCCAGCAGCATAAACAGGGGGAGCTCCTACGAGCAGTACTTC. Protein sequence: CASSINRGSSYEQYF. The rearrangement uses TRBV7-2 and TRBJ2-7; 8 bases are shared with TRBD1. Germline V gene data show CDR1 as SGHTA and CDR2 as FQGNSA. With V trimmed by 5 bases and J by 0 bases, 6 bases remained unmatched. The CDR3 consists of 15 residues.

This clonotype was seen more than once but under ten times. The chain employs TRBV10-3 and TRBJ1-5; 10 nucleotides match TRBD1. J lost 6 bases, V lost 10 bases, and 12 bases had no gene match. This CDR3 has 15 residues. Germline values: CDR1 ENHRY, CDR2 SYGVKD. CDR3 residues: CATLRGTGEGQPQHF. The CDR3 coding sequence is TGTGCCACCCTCCGGGGGACAGGGGAGGGTCAGCCCCAGCATTTT.

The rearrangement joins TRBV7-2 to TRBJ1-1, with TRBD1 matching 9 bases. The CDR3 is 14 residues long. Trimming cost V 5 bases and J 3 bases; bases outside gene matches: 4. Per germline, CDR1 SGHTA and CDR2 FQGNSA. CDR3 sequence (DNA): TGTGCCAGCAGCCACGGGACAGGGCACACTGAAGCTTTCTTT. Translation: CASSHGTGHTEAFF.

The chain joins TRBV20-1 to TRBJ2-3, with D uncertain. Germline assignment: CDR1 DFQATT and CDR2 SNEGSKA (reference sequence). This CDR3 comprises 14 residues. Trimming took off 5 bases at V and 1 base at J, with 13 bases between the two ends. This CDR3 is CSAPSGLRTDTQYF. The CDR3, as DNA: TGCAGTGCTCCTTCCGGGCTCCGCACAGATACGCAGTATTTT.

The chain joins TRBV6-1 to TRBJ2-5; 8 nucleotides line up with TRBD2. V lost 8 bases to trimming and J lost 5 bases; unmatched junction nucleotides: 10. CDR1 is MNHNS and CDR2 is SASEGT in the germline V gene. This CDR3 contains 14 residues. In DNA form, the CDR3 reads TGTGCCAGCTCGGGGCGGGGGGCGCGTGAGACCCAGTACTTC. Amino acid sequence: CASSGRGARETQYF.

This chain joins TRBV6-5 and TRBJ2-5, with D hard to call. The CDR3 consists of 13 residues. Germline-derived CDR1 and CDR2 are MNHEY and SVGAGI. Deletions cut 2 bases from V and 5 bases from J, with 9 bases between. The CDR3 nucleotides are TGTGCCAGCAGTTACGGGCCCCTGGAGACCCAGTACTTC. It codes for CASSYGPLETQYF.

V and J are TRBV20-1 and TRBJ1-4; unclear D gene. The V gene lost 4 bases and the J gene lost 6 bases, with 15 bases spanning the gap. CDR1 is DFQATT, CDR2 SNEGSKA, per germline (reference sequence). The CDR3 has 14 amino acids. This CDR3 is CSATRRPDDEKLFF. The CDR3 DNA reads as TGCAGTGCTACCCGAAGGCCTGATGATGAAAAACTGTTTTTT.

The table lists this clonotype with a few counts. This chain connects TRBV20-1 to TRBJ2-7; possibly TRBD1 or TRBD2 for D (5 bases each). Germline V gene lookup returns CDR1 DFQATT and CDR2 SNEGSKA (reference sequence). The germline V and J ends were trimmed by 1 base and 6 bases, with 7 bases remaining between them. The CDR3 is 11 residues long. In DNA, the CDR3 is TGCAGTGCTAGAGGGGGGAGCGAGCAGTACTTC. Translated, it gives CSARGGSEQYF.

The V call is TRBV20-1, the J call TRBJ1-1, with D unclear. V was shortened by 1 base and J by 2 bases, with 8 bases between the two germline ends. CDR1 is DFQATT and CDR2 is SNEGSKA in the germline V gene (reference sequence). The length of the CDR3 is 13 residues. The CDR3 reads CSARVNRNTEAFF. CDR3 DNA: TGCAGTGCTAGAGTGAATCGAAACACTGAAGCTTTCTTT.

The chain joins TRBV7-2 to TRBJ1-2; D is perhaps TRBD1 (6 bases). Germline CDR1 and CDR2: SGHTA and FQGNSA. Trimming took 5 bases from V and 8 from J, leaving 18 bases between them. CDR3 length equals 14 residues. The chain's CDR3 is CASSLRQPQGGYTF. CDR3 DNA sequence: TGTGCCAGCAGCCTACGACAGCCCCAGGGGGGCTACACCTTC.

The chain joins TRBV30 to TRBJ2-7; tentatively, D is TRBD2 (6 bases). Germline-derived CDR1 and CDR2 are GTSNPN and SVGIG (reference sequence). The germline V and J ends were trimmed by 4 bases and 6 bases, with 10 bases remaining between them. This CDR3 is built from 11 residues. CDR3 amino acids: CAWTLGGEQYF. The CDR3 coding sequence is TGTGCCTGGACCCTGGGGGGCGAGCAGTACTTC.

The CDR3 DNA follows: TGTGCCAGTAGTCCTACAGGGGTAGCCTACGAGCAGTACTTC. This translates into CASSPTGVAYEQYF. The V and J genes are TRBV19 and TRBJ2-7; 7 positions agree with TRBD1. The CDR3 sequence is 14 residues long. V shed 5 bases, J shed 2 bases, and the junction held 6 bases outside the gene matches. Germline-derived CDR1 and CDR2 are LNHDA and SQIVND (reference sequence).

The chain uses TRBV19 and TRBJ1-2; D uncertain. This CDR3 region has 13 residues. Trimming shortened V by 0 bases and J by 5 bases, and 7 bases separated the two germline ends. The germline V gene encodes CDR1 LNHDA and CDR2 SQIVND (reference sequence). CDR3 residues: CASSIDWGYGYTF. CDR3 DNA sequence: TGTGCCAGTAGTATAGATTGGGGTTATGGCTACACCTTC.

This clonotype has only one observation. The CDR3 nucleotides are TGTGCCAGCATCCCACAGGAGAACACCGGGGAGCTGTTTTTT. This gives the protein CASIPQENTGELFF. The chain has TRBV6-1 and TRBJ2-2; D may be TRBD1 (5 bases). V lost 7 bases and J 1 base, leaving 10 bases between the germline ends. This CDR3 spans 14 amino acids. The germline V gene has CDR1 MNHNS and CDR2 SASEGT.

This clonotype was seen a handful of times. CDR3 protein: CATSSTGGGETQYF. In DNA, the CDR3 is TGTGCCACCAGCTCGACAGGGGGCGGAGAGACCCAGTACTTC. J is TRBJ2-5 and V is TRBV24-1; 10 bases line up with TRBD1. The CDR3 totals 14 residues. With V trimmed by 7 bases and J by 4 bases, 5 bases remained unmatched. The germline V gene encodes CDR1 KGHDR and CDR2 SFDVKD.

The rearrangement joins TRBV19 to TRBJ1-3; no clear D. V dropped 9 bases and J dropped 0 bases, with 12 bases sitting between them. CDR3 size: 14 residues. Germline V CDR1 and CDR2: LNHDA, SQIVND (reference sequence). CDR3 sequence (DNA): TGTGCCAGCGACGGTATACTCTCTGGAAACACCATATATTTT. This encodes CASDGILSGNTIYF.

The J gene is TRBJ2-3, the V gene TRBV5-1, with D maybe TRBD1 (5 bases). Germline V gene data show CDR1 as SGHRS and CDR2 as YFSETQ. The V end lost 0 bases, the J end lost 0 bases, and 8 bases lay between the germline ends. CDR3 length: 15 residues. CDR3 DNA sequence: TGCGCCAGCAGCTTGGCTAGGGGTAGCACAGATACGCAGTATTTT. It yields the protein CASSLARGSTDTQYF.

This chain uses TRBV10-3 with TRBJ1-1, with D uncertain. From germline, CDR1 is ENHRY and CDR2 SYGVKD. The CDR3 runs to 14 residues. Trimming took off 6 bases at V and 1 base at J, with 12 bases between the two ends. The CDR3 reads CAIRGNSANTEAFF. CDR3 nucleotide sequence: TGTGCCATCAGGGGCAATTCGGCGAACACTGAAGCTTTCTTT.